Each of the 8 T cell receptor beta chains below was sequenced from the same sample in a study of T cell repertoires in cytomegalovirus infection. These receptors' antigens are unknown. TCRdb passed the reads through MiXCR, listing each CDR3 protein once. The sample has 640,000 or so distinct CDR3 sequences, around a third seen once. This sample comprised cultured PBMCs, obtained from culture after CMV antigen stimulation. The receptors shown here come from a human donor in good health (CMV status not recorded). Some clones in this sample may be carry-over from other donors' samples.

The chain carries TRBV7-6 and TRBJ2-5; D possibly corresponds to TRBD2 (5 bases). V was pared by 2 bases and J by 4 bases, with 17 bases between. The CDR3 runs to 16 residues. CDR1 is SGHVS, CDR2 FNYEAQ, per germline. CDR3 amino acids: CASSLPKGDPGETQYF. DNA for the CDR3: TGTGCCAGCAGCTTACCGAAGGGAGACCCGGGAGAGACCCAGTACTTC.

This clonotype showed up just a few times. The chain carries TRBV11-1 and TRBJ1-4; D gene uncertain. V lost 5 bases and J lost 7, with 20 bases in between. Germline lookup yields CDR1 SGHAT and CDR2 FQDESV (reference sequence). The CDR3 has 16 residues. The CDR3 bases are TGTGCCAGCAGCCCCTCCGACATCGGCGTGGGTGAAAAACTGTTTTTT. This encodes CASSPSDIGVGEKLFF.

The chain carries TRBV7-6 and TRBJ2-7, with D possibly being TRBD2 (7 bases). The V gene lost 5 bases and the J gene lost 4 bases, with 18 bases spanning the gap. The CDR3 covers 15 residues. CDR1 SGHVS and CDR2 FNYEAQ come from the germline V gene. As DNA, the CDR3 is TGTGCCAGCAGCCCCCCCCTAGGGGGGGGATACGAGCAGTACTTC. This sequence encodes CASSPPLGGGYEQYF.

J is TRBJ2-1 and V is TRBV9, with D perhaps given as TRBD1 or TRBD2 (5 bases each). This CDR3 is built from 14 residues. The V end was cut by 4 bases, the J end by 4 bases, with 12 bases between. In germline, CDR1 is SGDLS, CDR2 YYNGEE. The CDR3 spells CASSPGRRYNEQFF. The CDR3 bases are TGTGCCAGCAGCCCGGGACGGAGATACAATGAGCAGTTCTTC.

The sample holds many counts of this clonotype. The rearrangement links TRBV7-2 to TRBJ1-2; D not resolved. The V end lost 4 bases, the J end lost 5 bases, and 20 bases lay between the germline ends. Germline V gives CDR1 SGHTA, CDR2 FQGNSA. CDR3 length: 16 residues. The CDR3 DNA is TGTGCCAGCAGCTCAGCTCCGGCAGGAAGCGTTTATGGCTACACCTTC. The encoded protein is CASSSAPAGSVYGYTF.

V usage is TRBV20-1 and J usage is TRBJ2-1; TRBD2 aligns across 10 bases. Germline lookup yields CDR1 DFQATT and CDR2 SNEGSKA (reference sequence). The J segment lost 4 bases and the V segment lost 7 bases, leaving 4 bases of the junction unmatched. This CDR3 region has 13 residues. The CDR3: CSVGLADYNEQFF. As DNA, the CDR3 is TGCAGTGTCGGACTAGCGGATTACAATGAGCAGTTCTTC.

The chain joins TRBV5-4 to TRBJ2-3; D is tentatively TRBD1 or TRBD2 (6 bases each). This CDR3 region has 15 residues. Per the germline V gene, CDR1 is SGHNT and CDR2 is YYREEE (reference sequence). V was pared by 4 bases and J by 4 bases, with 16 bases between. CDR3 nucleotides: TGTGCCAGCAGCCCCGATGGGGGGCGGGCAGATACGCAGTATTTT. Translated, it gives CASSPDGGRADTQYF.

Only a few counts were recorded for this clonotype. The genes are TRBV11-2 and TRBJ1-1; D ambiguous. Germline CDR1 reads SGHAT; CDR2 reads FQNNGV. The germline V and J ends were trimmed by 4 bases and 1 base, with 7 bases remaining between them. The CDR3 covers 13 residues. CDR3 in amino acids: CASSSLENTEAFF. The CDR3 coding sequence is TGTGCCAGCAGCTCCCTGGAGAACACTGAAGCTTTCTTT.